A single sample is the source of the 13 T cell receptor beta chains below, sequenced in a study of healthy donors' naive CD4 and CD8 T cells. Starting from around 500 ng of total RNA, TCR libraries were made with linear amplification. From the reads, TCRdb called clonotypes with MiXCR, one entry per CDR3 protein. In the table there are around 200,000 distinct CDR3 sequences, 74% of which are singletons. The sequencing input was naive CD4+ and CD8+ T cells sorted from blood, pooled from several donors. The receptors here all came from a pool of human donors in good health; the sample pools cells from several healthy donors.

The CDR3 nucleotides are TGTGCCAGCAGTGAGGGAAAAGCTAACTATGGCTACACCTTC. Translated: CASSEGKANYGYTF. This chain connects TRBV27 to TRBJ1-2; no firm D call. V was cut by 5 bases and J by 0 bases, with 10 bases left in between. The germline V gene has CDR1 MNHEY and CDR2 SMNVEV (reference sequence). The CDR3 totals 14 residues.

This chain links TRBV6-5 with TRBJ1-1, with D possibly matching TRBD1 (5 bases). Per germline, CDR1 MNHEY and CDR2 SVGAGI. This CDR3 region has 14 residues. V gave up 4 bases and J gave up 2 bases, with 11 bases separating them. The CDR3 sequence is CASSLGRDNTEAFF. The DNA for the CDR3 is TGTGCCAGCAGTTTGGGGAGGGACAACACTGAAGCTTTCTTT.

The chain combines TRBV29-1 with TRBJ1-1; no clear D. The CDR3 contains 11 residues. Deletions cut 0 bases from V and 6 bases from J, with 5 bases between. CDR1 is SQVTM, CDR2 ANQGSEA, per germline. DNA of the CDR3: TGCAGCGTTGAAGATTACCCTGAAGCTTTCTTT. This sequence encodes CSVEDYPEAFF.

The V call is TRBV27, the J call TRBJ2-7; unclear D gene. The CDR3 is made up of 13 amino acids. CDR1 and CDR2 (germline): MNHEY, SMNVEV (reference sequence). The ends were cut back, 5 bases at V and 2 bases at J, with 10 bases in the middle. CDR3 amino acids: CASSLPGTYEQYF. The CDR3 DNA sequence: TGTGCCAGCAGTCTCCCAGGTACCTACGAGCAGTACTTC.

J is TRBJ2-5 and V is TRBV6-6; 9 nucleotides align to TRBD2. CDR1 is MNHNY and CDR2 is SVGAGI in the germline V gene (reference sequence). Unmatched junction bases numbered 8, after V lost 5 bases and J lost 1 base. This CDR3 contains 16 residues. CDR3 DNA: TGTGCCAGCAGTAATGGACTAGCGAGACTCCAAGAGACCCAGTACTTC. It specifies CASSNGLARLQETQYF.

The V and J genes are TRBV13 and TRBJ1-1, with D possibly TRBD1 on 5 matching bases. Trimming removed 4 bases at V and 0 bases at J, with 18 bases between. The length of the CDR3 is 17 residues. Germline V lookup: CDR1 PRHDT, CDR2 FYEKMQ (reference sequence). The CDR3 here is CASSSRDGDYMNTEAFF. The DNA for the CDR3 is TGTGCCAGCAGCTCTCGGGACGGAGACTACATGAACACTGAAGCTTTCTTT.

The V and J genes are TRBV2 and TRBJ2-7; TRBD2 aligns across 7 bases. The CDR3 sequence is 18 residues long. Per the germline V gene, CDR1 is SNHLY and CDR2 is FYNNEI. V lost 0 bases and J lost 4; bases outside the gene matches: 15. The CDR3 protein is CASSEALRGRAQSYEQYF. The CDR3 DNA is TGTGCCAGCAGTGAAGCGCTTCGTGGGAGGGCCCAATCATACGAGCAGTACTTC. Supplemented by reference TRBV2 and TRBJ2-7, the full variable domain reads EPEVTQTPSHQVTQMGQEVILRCVPISNHLYFYWYRQILGQKVEFLVSFYNNEISEKSEIFDDQFSVERPDGSNFTLKIRSTKLEDSAMYFCASSEALRGRAQSYEQYFGPGTRLTVT.

This clonotype was picked up one time. V and J are TRBV19 and TRBJ2-1; 9 nucleotides match TRBD1. After removal of 4 bases from V and 2 bases from J, the junction contained 6 bases not matched to a gene. Germline V gene data show CDR1 as LNHDA and CDR2 as SQIVND (reference sequence). The CDR3 length is 16 residues. CDR3 in DNA: TGTGCCAGTAGTACCTCCGGGACAGGGCCCTACAATGAGCAGTTCTTC. It specifies CASSTSGTGPYNEQFF.

A few counts support this clonotype. The V call is TRBV6-1, the J call TRBJ1-5, with D uncertain. Deletions cut 1 base from V and 0 bases from J, with 7 bases between. This CDR3 contains 15 residues. Per the germline V gene, CDR1 is MNHNS and CDR2 is SASEGT. The CDR3 spells CASSEGRDSNQPQHF. The CDR3 DNA sequence: TGTGCCAGCAGTGAAGGTCGGGATAGCAATCAGCCCCAGCATTTT.

The chain employs TRBV2 and TRBJ1-5; D gene ambiguous. Germline assignment: CDR1 SNHLY and CDR2 FYNNEI. V gave up 3 bases and J gave up 3 bases, with 6 bases separating them. CDR3 length: 13 amino acids. In nucleotides, the CDR3 is TGTGCCAGCAGTGACACGGACAATCAGCCCCAGCATTTT. Its protein product is CASSDTDNQPQHF.

This chain uses TRBV5-4 with TRBJ2-2; D assignment may be TRBD1 or TRBD2 (5 bases each). Germline values: CDR1 SGHNT, CDR2 YYREEE (reference sequence). Trimming shortened V by 3 bases and J by 6 bases, and 12 bases separated the two germline ends. The CDR3 has 14 residues. In DNA form, the CDR3 reads TGTGCCAGCAGCTCCGGGACGAGGCCCGGGGAGCTGTTTTTT. Translated: CASSSGTRPGELFF.

The sample holds a few counts of this clonotype. The chain carries TRBV29-1 and TRBJ2-7; D possibly corresponds to TRBD1 (5 bases). The ends were cut back, 6 bases at V and 4 bases at J, with 19 bases in the middle. This CDR3 is 14 amino acids long. Per the germline V gene, CDR1 is SQVTM and CDR2 is ANQGSEA. The CDR3 sequence: CSVLTAGLGYEQYF. DNA of the CDR3: TGCAGCGTCCTCACGGCAGGGTTGGGTTACGAGCAGTACTTC.

The V and J genes are TRBV29-1 and TRBJ2-7; 7 nucleotides match TRBD1. Trimming cost V 7 bases and J 2 bases; bases outside gene matches: 8. CDR3 length: 13 residues. CDR1 is SQVTM, CDR2 ANQGSEA, per germline. The CDR3 nucleotides read TGCAGCGCCACGGGACAGTCGACCTACGAGCAGTACTTC. This gives the protein CSATGQSTYEQYF.